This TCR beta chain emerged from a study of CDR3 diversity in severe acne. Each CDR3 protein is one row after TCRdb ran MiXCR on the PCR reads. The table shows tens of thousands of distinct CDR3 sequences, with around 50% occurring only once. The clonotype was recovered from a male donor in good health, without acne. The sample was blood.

The CDR3 spells CASSLAGQEGTEAFF. CDR3 bases: TGTGCCAGCAGCTTAGCAGGGCAGGAAGGGACTGAAGCTTTCTTT. The chain has TRBV7-9 and TRBJ1-1; no definite D call. Germline assignment: CDR1 SEHNR and CDR2 FQNEAQ (reference sequence). The CDR3 covers 15 residues. V was clipped by 0 bases and J by 5 bases, with 13 bases between them.